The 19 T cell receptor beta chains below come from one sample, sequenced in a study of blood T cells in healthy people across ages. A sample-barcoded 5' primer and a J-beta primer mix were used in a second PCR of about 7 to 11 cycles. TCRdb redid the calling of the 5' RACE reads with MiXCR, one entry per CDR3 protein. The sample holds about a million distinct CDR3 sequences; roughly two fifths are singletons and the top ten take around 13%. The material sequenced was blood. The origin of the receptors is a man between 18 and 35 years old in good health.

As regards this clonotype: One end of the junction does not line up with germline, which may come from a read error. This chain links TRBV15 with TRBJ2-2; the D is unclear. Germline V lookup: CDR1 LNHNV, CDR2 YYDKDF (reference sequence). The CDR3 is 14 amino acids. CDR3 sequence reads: CVTSRDRVTGELFF. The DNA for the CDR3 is TGTGTCACCAGCCGTGACCGTGTAACCGGGGAGCTGTTTTTT.

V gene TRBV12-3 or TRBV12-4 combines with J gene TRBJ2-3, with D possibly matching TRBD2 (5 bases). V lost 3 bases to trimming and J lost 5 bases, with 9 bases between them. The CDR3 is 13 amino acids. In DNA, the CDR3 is TGTGCCAGCAGTTTTGTACGGGGAGATACGCAGTATTTT. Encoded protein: CASSFVRGDTQYF.

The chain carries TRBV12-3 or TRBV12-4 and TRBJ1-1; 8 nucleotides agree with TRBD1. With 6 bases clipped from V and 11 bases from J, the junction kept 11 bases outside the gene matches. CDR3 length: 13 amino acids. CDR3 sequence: CASSADLDREAFF. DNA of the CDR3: TGTGCCAGCAGCGCCGATTTGGACAGGGAGGCTTTCTTT.

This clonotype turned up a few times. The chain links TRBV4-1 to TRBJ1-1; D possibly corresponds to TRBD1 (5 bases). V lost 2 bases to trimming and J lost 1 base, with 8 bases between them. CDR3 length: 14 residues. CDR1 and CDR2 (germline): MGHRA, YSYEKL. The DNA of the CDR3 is TGCGCCAGCAGCCAACCGACAGCGAACACTGAAGCTTTCTTT. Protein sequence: CASSQPTANTEAFF.

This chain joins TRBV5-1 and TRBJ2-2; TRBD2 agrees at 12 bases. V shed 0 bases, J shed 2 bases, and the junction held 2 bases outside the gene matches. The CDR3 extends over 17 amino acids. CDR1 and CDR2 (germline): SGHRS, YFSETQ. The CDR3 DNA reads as TGCGCCAGCAGCTTGGGACTAGCGGGGGATAACACCGGGGAGCTGTTTTTT. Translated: CASSLGLAGDNTGELFF.

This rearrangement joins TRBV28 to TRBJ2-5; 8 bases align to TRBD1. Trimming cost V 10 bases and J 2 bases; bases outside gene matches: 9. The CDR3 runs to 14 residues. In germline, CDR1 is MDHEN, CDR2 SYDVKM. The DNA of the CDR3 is TGTGCCACAATTCAACAGGGGGGACAAGAGACCCAGTACTTC. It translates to CATIQQGGQETQYF.

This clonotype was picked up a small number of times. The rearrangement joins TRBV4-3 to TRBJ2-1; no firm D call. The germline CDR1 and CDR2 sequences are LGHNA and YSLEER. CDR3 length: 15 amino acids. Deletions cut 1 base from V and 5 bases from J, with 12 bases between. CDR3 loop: CASSQVSLMDNEQFF. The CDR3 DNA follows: TGCGCCAGCAGCCAAGTTTCTCTAATGGACAATGAGCAGTTCTTC.

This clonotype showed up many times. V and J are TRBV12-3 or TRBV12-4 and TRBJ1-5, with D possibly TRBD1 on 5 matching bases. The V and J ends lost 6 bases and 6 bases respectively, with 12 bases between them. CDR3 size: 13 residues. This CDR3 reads CASSLGGVQPQHF. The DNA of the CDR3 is TGTGCCAGCAGCCTCGGGGGAGTTCAGCCCCAGCATTTT.

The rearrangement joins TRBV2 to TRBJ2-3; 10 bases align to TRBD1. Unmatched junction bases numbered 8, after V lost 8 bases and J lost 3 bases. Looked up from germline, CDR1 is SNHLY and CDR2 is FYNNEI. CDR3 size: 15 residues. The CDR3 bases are TGTGCCAGCGGAATTCGGGACAGGGGTACAGATACGCAGTATTTT. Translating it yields CASGIRDRGTDTQYF.

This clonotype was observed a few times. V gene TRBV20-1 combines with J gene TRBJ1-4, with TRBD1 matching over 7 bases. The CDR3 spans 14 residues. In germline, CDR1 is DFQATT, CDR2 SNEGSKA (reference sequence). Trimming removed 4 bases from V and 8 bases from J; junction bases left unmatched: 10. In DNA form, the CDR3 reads TGCAGTGCTATGACAGGGAGGGTTGTAGAAAAACTGTTTTTT. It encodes CSAMTGRVVEKLFF.

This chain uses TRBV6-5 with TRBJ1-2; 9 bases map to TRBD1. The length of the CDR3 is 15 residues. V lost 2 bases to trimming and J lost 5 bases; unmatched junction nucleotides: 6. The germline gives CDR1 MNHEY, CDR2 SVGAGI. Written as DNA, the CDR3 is TGTGCCAGCAGTTACCAGACAGGGGGTGAATATGGCTACACCTTC. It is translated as CASSYQTGGEYGYTF.

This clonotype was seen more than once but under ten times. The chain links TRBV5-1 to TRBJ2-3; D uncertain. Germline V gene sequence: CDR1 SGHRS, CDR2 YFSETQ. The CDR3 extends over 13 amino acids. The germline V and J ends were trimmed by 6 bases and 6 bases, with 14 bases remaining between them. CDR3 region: CASKGDGSDTQYF. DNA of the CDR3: TGCGCCAGCAAGGGCGACGGATCGGATACGCAGTATTTT.

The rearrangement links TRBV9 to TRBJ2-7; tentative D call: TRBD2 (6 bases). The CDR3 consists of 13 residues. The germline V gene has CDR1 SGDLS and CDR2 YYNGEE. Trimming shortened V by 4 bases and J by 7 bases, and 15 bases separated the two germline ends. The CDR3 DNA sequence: TGTGCCAGCAGCCTCGGGACTGAACAAGAGCAGTACTTC. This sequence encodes CASSLGTEQEQYF.

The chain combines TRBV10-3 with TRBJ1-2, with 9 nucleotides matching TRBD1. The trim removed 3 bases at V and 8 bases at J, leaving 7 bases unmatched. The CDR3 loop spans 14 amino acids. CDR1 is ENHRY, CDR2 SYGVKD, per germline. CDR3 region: CAISELQGARGYTF. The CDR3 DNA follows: TGTGCCATCAGTGAACTACAGGGGGCGCGGGGCTACACCTTC.

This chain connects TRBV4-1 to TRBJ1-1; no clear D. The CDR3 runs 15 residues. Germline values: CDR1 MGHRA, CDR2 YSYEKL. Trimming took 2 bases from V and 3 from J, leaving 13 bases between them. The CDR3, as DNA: TGCGCCAGCAGCCAATGGGAGACACGCTACACTGAAGCTTTCTTT. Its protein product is CASSQWETRYTEAFF.

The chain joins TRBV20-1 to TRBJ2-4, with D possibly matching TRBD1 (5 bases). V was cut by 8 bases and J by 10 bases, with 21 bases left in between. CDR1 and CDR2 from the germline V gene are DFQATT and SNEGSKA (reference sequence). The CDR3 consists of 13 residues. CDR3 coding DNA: TGCAGTACTACCCCGGCAGGGATAGGGATTCAGTACTTC. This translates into CSTTPAGIGIQYF.

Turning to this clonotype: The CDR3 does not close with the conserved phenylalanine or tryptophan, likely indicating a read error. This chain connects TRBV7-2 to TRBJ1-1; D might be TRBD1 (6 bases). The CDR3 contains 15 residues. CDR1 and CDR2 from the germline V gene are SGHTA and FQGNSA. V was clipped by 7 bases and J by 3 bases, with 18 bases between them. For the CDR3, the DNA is TGTGCCAGCACCACACAAACAGGGCGGGACACTGAAGCTTTCCTT. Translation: CASTTQTGRDTEAFL.

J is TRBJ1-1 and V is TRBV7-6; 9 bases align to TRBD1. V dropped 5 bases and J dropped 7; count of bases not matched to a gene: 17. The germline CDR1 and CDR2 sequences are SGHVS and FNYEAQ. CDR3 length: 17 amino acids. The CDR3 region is CASSQLKPGQGMDEAFF. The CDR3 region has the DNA TGTGCCAGCAGCCAGCTTAAACCGGGACAGGGTATGGATGAAGCTTTCTTT.

The DNA of the CDR3 is TGCAGTGCTAGAGGGGCCGGAGAGAGGATCAATGAAAAACTGTTTTTT. It codes for CSARGAGERINEKLFF. The chain couples TRBV20-1 to TRBJ1-4; D is unclear. The CDR3 is made up of 16 amino acids. CDR1 and CDR2 (germline): DFQATT, SNEGSKA (reference sequence). The V and J ends lost 1 base and 5 bases respectively, with 17 bases between them.